This passage covers 8 T cell receptor beta chains from one sample sequenced in a study of blood T cell repertoires in COVID-19. Produced via immunoSEQ multiplex PCR; TCRdb's table is partial and in-frame only. Here the sample spans about 250,000 clones, 75% to 90% being singletons. Sequenced: peripheral blood. All receptors come from a woman between 40 and 50 years old who had recovered from COVID-19.

This clone was detected only a few times. The CDR3 sequence: CASSAPVGINADTQYF. In DNA, the CDR3 is TGTGCCAGCAGCGCCCCTGTCGGGATTAACGCAGATACGCAGTATTTT. The V gene is TRBV7-3, the J gene TRBJ2-3; tentatively, D is TRBD2 (5 bases). This CDR3 comprises 16 residues. Trimming stripped 5 bases from V and 4 bases from J, with 19 bases between. Germline CDR1 SGHTA, CDR2 FQGTGA.

This chain joins TRBV29-1 and TRBJ1-4, with 7 bases fitting TRBD1. CDR3 length: 15 amino acids. Germline-derived CDR1 and CDR2 are SQVTM and ANQGSEA. Trimming removed 7 bases from V and 0 bases from J; junction bases left unmatched: 8. The CDR3 loop reads CSATRGTATNEKLFF. The CDR3, as DNA: TGCAGCGCGACCCGCGGGACAGCAACTAATGAAAAACTGTTTTTT. The full variable domain, with the rest looked up from reference TRBV29-1 and TRBJ1-4, is SAVISQKPSRDICQRGTSLTIQCQVDSQVTMMFWYRQQPGQSLTLIATANQGSEATYESGFVIDKFPISRPNLTFSTLTVSNMSPEDSSIYLCSATRGTATNEKLFFGSGTQLSVL.

DNA of the CDR3: TGCGCCAGCAGCTGGACAGCCGGGACTAGCGGATTGAATGAGCAGTTCTTC. Its protein is CASSWTAGTSGLNEQFF. The chain is built from TRBV5-1 and TRBJ2-1; 11 nucleotides line up with TRBD2. Germline CDR1 SGHRS, CDR2 YFSETQ. V lost 3 bases to trimming and J lost 7 bases; unmatched junction nucleotides: 12. This CDR3 is built from 17 residues.

On this clone itself: Other DNA sequences in this sample translate to the same CDR3. The chain combines TRBV5-1 with TRBJ2-7, with 8 bases lining up with TRBD1. V lost 3 bases, J lost 4 bases, and 6 bases stayed unmatched. The length of the CDR3 is 14 residues. CDR1 and CDR2 (germline): SGHRS, YFSETQ. The CDR3 loop reads CASSSGTGTYEQYF. The CDR3, as DNA: TGCGCCAGCAGCTCGGGGACAGGAACTTACGAGCAGTACTTC. The entire variable domain, with the rest obtained from reference TRBV5-1 and TRBJ2-7, is as follows: KAGVTQTPRYLIKTRGQQVTLSCSPISGHRSVSWYQQTPGQGLQFLFEYFSETQRNKGNFPGRFSGRQFSNSRSEMNVSTLELGDSALYLCASSSGTGTYEQYFGPGTRLTVT.

V is TRBV24-1 and J is TRBJ1-4, with D perhaps matching TRBD1 (5 bases). CDR1 and CDR2 (germline): KGHDR, SFDVKD. The CDR3 has 17 residues. Trimming stripped 2 bases from V and 8 bases from J, with 20 bases between. The CDR3 sequence is CATSDCSLLGKGEKLFF. The CDR3 nucleotides read TGTGCCACCAGTGATTGTTCTTTACTTGGGAAGGGGGAAAAACTGTTTTTT.

This clone appeared once. The rearrangement joins TRBV18 to TRBJ2-7, with TRBD2 as a possible D gene (6 bases). Between the trimmed V and J ends, which lost 1 base and 2 bases, there was a span of 12 bases. CDR3 length: 15 residues. Germline V gene sequence: CDR1 KGHSH, CDR2 LQKENI. The CDR3 protein is CASSPRSGETYEQYF. The CDR3 DNA sequence: TGTGCCAGCTCACCACGCTCGGGAGAGACCTACGAGCAGTACTTC. Using reference TRBV18 and TRBJ2-7 for the parts outside the CDR3, the full variable domain is NAGVMQNPRHLVRRRGQEARLRCSPMKGHSHVYWYRQLPEEGLKFMVYLQKENIIDESGMPKERFSAEFPKEGPSILRIQQVVRGDSAAYFCASSPRSGETYEQYFGPGTRLTVT.

The chain couples TRBV7-2 to TRBJ2-7, with D possibly matching TRBD2 (6 bases). The V end was cut by 5 bases, the J end by 3 bases, with 20 bases between. CDR3 length: 16 amino acids. Looked up from germline, CDR1 is SGHTA and CDR2 is FQGNSA. The CDR3 sequence: CASSPGGAGKFYEQYF. The CDR3 nucleotides read TGTGCCAGCAGCCCAGGAGGGGCCGGGAAATTCTACGAGCAGTACTTC.

The chain combines TRBV19 with TRBJ1-6; D unclear. V lost 1 base and J lost 10, with 11 bases in between. The CDR3 is 14 residues long. Looked up from germline, CDR1 is LNHDA and CDR2 is SQIVND (reference sequence). CDR3 sequence: CASSIGEGFSPLHF. The CDR3 coding sequence is TGTGCCAGTAGTATAGGGGAGGGCTTCTCACCCCTCCACTTT.